This T cell receptor (beta chain) was captured in a study of blood T cells in healthy people across ages. A sample-barcoded 5' primer and a J-beta primer mix were used in a second PCR of roughly 7 to 11 cycles. TCRdb re-called the 5' RACE reads with MiXCR, one entry per CDR3 protein. Of about 680,000 distinct CDR3 sequences listed, around 49% are singletons. Each sample yielded at least 6 million isolated PBMCs. The CDR3 totals 15 residues. V dropped 8 bases and J dropped 4 bases, with 19 bases sitting between them. The sequenced sample consisted of blood. This sequence joins TRBV12-3 or TRBV12-4 and TRBJ2-3, with D perhaps matching TRBD2 (5 bases). The TCR originated in a woman between 55 and 75 years old in good health. The CDR3 reads CASGETSGTADTQYF. CDR3 coding DNA: TGTGCCAGCGGTGAGACCAGCGGCACAGCAGATACGCAGTATTTT.